This record covers a single T cell receptor beta chain. This clone has only one observation. It has no known antigen specificity. No much larger clone is present one base from it, and per-base qualities are unavailable. This specimen's time point label, per the study, means: baseline before first vaccination. Samples from vaccinated people were obtained from the UK trials COV001 and COV002, which included a single-blind randomized controlled phase 2/3 trial of AZD1222 (ChAdOx1 nCoV-19) in healthy adults. For TCRbeta chain sequencing, PBMC samples were collected from trial participants at day 0 and at day 28 after the second dose. This sample stems from a study of T cell responses to AZD1222 COVID-19 vaccine (dated by TCRdb to about 2021). Some background on the complete study: AZD1222 recipients whose second dose came at about 4 weeks and those whose second dose came at about 12 weeks were combined into one group, since spike-specific TCR depth and breadth did not differ between the two schedules. Trial participants were enrolled by age into 18-55, 56-69 and 70-plus year subgroups, with roughly 160, 29 and 62 TCR-sequenced participants respectively. A total of under 250 trial participants underwent TCR sequencing, of whom approximately 200 had received two doses of AZD1222 and about 26 had received two doses of the MenACWY control vaccine. Points the paper makes about the study in general: The vaccine-associated CD4 TCRs covered the entire spike protein, and the dominant responses fell in regions 160-218 and 743-854. Reportedly, almost half of the unique spike-specific TCRs recognized epitopes lying outside the regions that are mutated in the B.1.351 and B.1.1.7 variants. In the small 56-69-year group, the increase in depth fell short of significance, most likely because of low power. Conclusions about previously exposed vaccinees are limited, since just six AZD1222 recipients were seropositive for SARS-CoV-2 at baseline. No day 14 peak-response samples were available, so repertoires were characterized only after the peak T cell response. Participants were mostly white British, with more females than males. The authors suggested clonal diversity may have been underestimated. After two AZD1222 doses, both the breadth and the depth of spike-specific TCRs were significantly higher than at day 0 and than in MenACWY recipients.

The CDR3 regions of human TCRbeta chains were analyzed by immunosequencing. On the study's bioinformatics: TCRs in the repertoires were compared against a reference library of SARS-CoV-2-specific TCRs that had been generated with the MIRA antigen-specificity platform. Breadth was defined as the fraction of unique TCRs that were SARS-CoV-2-associated. Depth was defined as the fraction of total T cells that were SARS-CoV-2-associated. Using the MIRA data, every spike-specific TCR was mapped to the spike region that the TCR reacted to and assigned to either a CD4 or a CD8 class. Log10-transformed breadth and depth values were compared by one-way ANOVA with Sidak's multiple comparisons tests. This immuneACCESS table, as held by TCRdb, lists in-frame sequences with V and J called but not all clones. Of the missing ones, under half trace to an unresolved V gene in checked studies; the others have no known cause. The D gene and trimming were derived from the DNA, and the V and J assignments and clone size from that table. The sample table records 150,000 or so clones; 90% to 95% of these occur just once. Less than 2.5% of the sample is in the top ten clones.

Trimming leaves V shorter by 8 bases and J shorter by 4 bases, with the junction holding 4 bases beyond the gene matches. According to the germline V gene (reference sequence), CDR1 reads MNHNY and CDR2 reads SVGAGI. There are 13 amino acids in the CDR3, from cysteine to phenylalanine inclusive. Only the CDR3 part of the read is kept: 39 bases, read in frame from the first base. Recombination linked TRBV6-6 to TRBJ1-2, with TRBD1 identical over 10 junction bases. The sequenced sample was peripheral blood, obtained on day 0 of AZD1222 vaccination. The clonotype was recovered from an adult in good health. The CDR3 has the sequence CASSGQGTYGYTF. DNA sequence: TGTGCCAGCTCGGGACAGGGGACCTATGGCTACACCTTC.